Below, 31 T cell receptor beta chains from the same sample are listed, as sequenced in a study of OX40 agonist ivuxolimab in advanced cancers. The method was immunoSEQ multiplex PCR; TCRdb's version includes in-frame clones alone and lacks a portion of them. Of about 40,000 clones in the sample, 70% to 90% were seen once. The material sequenced was CD4+ or CD8+ T cells sorted from blood, taken in a trial of the OX40 agonist ivuxolimab. The receptors stem from an adult with an advanced solid tumor such as melanoma, head and neck, liver or kidney cancer.

The CDR3 loop reads CASSPGRTGNQPQHF. The DNA for the CDR3 is TGTGCCAGCAGTCCTGGCAGGACAGGGAATCAGCCCCAGCATTTT. J is TRBJ1-5 and V is TRBV27; 8 bases agree with TRBD1. Germline V lookup: CDR1 MNHEY, CDR2 SMNVEV (reference sequence). V lost 5 bases, J lost 4 bases, and 7 bases stayed unmatched. The CDR3 has 15 amino acids.

This sequence joins TRBV11-2 and TRBJ2-1, with TRBD2 matching over 7 bases. The CDR3 spans 15 residues. CDR1 is SGHAT, CDR2 FQNNGV, per germline. V was pared by 1 base and J by 9 bases, with 9 bases of the junction left unmatched. Written as DNA, the CDR3 is TGTGCCAGCAGCTTAGGCCCGGGACTAATCAGTGAGCAGTTCTTC. Residues: CASSLGPGLISEQFF.

The V gene is TRBV6-5, the J gene TRBJ2-1; 7 bases agree with TRBD1. V gave up 8 bases and J gave up 7 bases; unmatched junction bases: 5. The CDR3 sequence is 12 residues long. CDR1 MNHEY and CDR2 SVGAGI come from the germline V gene. CDR3: CASRQQGNEQFF. DNA of the CDR3: TGTGCCAGCCGCCAACAGGGGAATGAGCAGTTCTTC.

The genes are TRBV11-3 and TRBJ2-3; a possible D gene is TRBD2 (5 bases). CDR1 is SGHNT and CDR2 is YENEEA in the germline V gene. Between the trimmed V and J ends, which lost 3 bases and 1 base, there was a span of 20 bases. The CDR3 sequence is 18 residues long. The CDR3 reads CASSFLSRGSKGTDTQYF. The CDR3 DNA follows: TGTGCCAGCAGCTTCCTTTCCCGGGGATCGAAGGGCACAGATACGCAGTATTTT.

The chain combines TRBV6-5 with TRBJ1-1; D remains unclear. This CDR3 region has 16 residues. V was cut by 1 base and J by 1 base, with 13 bases left in between. Germline V gene lookup returns CDR1 MNHEY and CDR2 SVGAGI. CDR3 in DNA: TGTGCCAGCAGTTACTTTTTCCGAGTGGCGAACACTGAAGCTTTCTTT. Translating gives CASSYFFRVANTEAFF.

This rearrangement joins TRBV29-1 to TRBJ1-3; no firm D call. V shed 5 bases and J shed 3 bases, with 2 bases lying between them. CDR3 length: 10 residues. Per germline, CDR1 SQVTM and CDR2 ANQGSEA. CDR3 DNA sequence: TGCAGCGTTCTTGGAAACACCATATATTTT. It is translated as CSVLGNTIYF.

The rearrangement uses TRBV29-1 and TRBJ1-1; D gene unclear. Germline values: CDR1 SQVTM, CDR2 ANQGSEA. This CDR3 contains 13 residues. V was trimmed by 8 bases and J by 1 base, leaving 14 bases between them. CDR3 in amino acids: CSSVGGQNTEAFF. CDR3 sequence (DNA): TGCAGCAGCGTGGGAGGGCAGAACACTGAAGCTTTCTTT. The entire variable domain, with the rest obtained from reference TRBV29-1 and TRBJ1-1, is as follows: SAVISQKPSRDICQRGTSLTIQCQVDSQVTMMFWYRQQPGQSLTLIATANQGSEATYESGFVIDKFPISRPNLTFSTLTVSNMSPEDSSIYLCSSVGGQNTEAFFGQGTRLTVV.

This clone showed up just once. The chain is built from TRBV6-1 and TRBJ2-2; no definite D call. This CDR3 is 13 amino acids long. Germline assignment: CDR1 MNHNS and CDR2 SASEGT. The germline V and J ends were trimmed by 4 bases and 6 bases, with 9 bases remaining between them. DNA for the CDR3: TGTGCCAGCAGTGGGATGTGGGCCGGGGAGCTGTTTTTT. It is translated as CASSGMWAGELFF.

The chain carries TRBV4-2 and TRBJ1-1; D unclear. V dropped 0 bases and J dropped 1 base, with 21 bases sitting between them. Looked up from germline, CDR1 is LGHNA and CDR2 is YNFKEQ. This CDR3 spans 19 amino acids. The CDR3 sequence: CASSQDSPREFARNTEAFF. The DNA for the CDR3 is TGTGCCAGCAGCCAAGATTCACCCCGGGAGTTCGCTCGGAACACTGAAGCTTTCTTT.

The genes are TRBV5-4 and TRBJ2-5; D gene unclear. Deletions cut 3 bases from V and 5 bases from J, with 8 bases between. The CDR3 spans 12 residues. Germline CDR1 SGHNT, CDR2 YYREEE (reference sequence). DNA of the CDR3: TGTGCCAGCAGCTACGGTGGGGAGACCCAGTACTTC. Its translation is CASSYGGETQYF.

The chain recombines TRBV27 with TRBJ1-1; possible D gene TRBD1, 5 bases. Trimming took 4 bases from V and 6 from J, leaving 9 bases between them. Germline V gives CDR1 MNHEY, CDR2 SMNVEV (reference sequence). The CDR3 covers 12 residues. The DNA for the CDR3 is TGTGCCAGCAGTTGGGGGGGGTCTGAAGCTTTCTTT. It yields the protein CASSWGGSEAFF.

The DNA for the CDR3 is TGCGCCAGCAGCCCGTGGACGAACAATGAGCAGTTCTTC. Its protein is CASSPWTNNEQFF. J is TRBJ2-1 and V is TRBV5-1, with D hard to call. CDR1 SGHRS and CDR2 YFSETQ come from the germline V gene. The CDR3 totals 13 residues. The V end lost 4 bases, the J end lost 5 bases, and 10 bases lay between the germline ends.

The chain carries TRBV19 and TRBJ2-1; D call uncertain. Trimming removed 3 bases from V and 4 bases from J, with 1 base in between. The CDR3 covers 11 residues. Per the germline V gene, CDR1 is LNHDA and CDR2 is SQIVND (reference sequence). The CDR3 nucleotides are TGTGCCAGTAGTATGTACAATGAGCAGTTCTTC. Protein: CASSMYNEQFF.

The chain joins TRBV7-2 to TRBJ2-1, with 8 bases that match TRBD2. Losses at the gene ends were 5 bases for V and 6 bases for J; bases not matched to a gene: 15. The length of the CDR3 is 17 residues. CDR1 and CDR2 from the germline V gene are SGHTA and FQGNSA. The CDR3 sequence: CASSKEDGGAPPNEQFF. Here the CDR3 DNA reads TGTGCCAGCAGCAAGGAGGACGGGGGGGCGCCCCCCAATGAGCAGTTCTTC.

The J gene is TRBJ2-1, the V gene TRBV29-1; TRBD2 matches 7 bases. The CDR3 contains 13 residues. CDR1 and CDR2 from the germline V gene are SQVTM and ANQGSEA. Losses at the gene ends were 4 bases for V and 4 bases for J; bases not matched to a gene: 4. CDR3 in DNA: TGCAGCGTTGGGGGACTAACATACAATGAGCAGTTCTTC. It specifies CSVGGLTYNEQFF.

This CDR3 is CASSGSGAKDTQYF. The CDR3 DNA follows: TGTGCCAGCAGTGGTAGCGGGGCTAAAGATACGCAGTATTTT. V and J are TRBV25-1 and TRBJ2-3, with 8 bases fitting TRBD2. This CDR3 contains 14 residues. Germline CDR1 and CDR2: MGHDK and SYGVNS. With V trimmed by 4 bases and J by 5 bases, 5 bases remained unmatched.

The V gene is TRBV30, the J gene TRBJ2-7; either TRBD1 or TRBD2 may supply D (6 bases each). CDR3 length: 14 residues. Germline V gene lookup returns CDR1 GTSNPN and CDR2 SVGIG (reference sequence). Trimming left V 3 bases short and J 4 bases short, with 16 bases between. In DNA form, the CDR3 reads TGTGCCTGGAGCGCCGGAACAGGGAGGTACGAGCAGTACTTC. This encodes CAWSAGTGRYEQYF.

The count of this clone is one. V is TRBV5-4 and J is TRBJ2-3; 9 bases are a match to TRBD1. Germline values: CDR1 SGHNT, CDR2 YYREEE (reference sequence). This CDR3 region has 15 residues. After removal of 1 base from V and 6 bases from J, the junction contained 6 bases not matched to a gene. The CDR3 nucleotides are TGTGCCAGCAGCTTGATACAGGGGGCAGGGGATACGCAGTATTTT. Protein: CASSLIQGAGDTQYF.

This sequence joins TRBV7-4 and TRBJ2-7; D call uncertain. CDR3 size: 17 residues. Looked up from germline, CDR1 is SGHVT and CDR2 is SQSDAQ. The ends were cut back, 2 bases at V and 2 bases at J, with 19 bases in the middle. DNA of the CDR3: TGTGCCAGCAGCTTAAAAAGGACGGAACCCAACGCCTACGAGCAGTACTTC. It encodes CASSLKRTEPNAYEQYF.

This chain connects TRBV6-5 to TRBJ2-1, with 11 bases that match TRBD2. The V gene end was trimmed by 4 bases and the J gene end by 2 bases; junction bases not matched to a gene: 1. The CDR3 has 15 amino acids. From germline, CDR1 is MNHEY and CDR2 SVGAGI. CDR3 sequence: CASSLTSGTYNEQFF. The CDR3 DNA reads TGTGCCAGCAGTTTGACTAGCGGGACCTACAATGAGCAGTTCTTC.

The J gene is TRBJ2-1, the V gene TRBV14, with 12 bases matching TRBD2. Germline loops: CDR1 SGHDN, CDR2 FVKESK. This CDR3 has 16 residues. With V trimmed by 3 bases and J by 8 bases, 8 bases remained unmatched. DNA for the CDR3: TGTGCCAGCAGCCAGGCATTGACTAGCGGGAGAGATGAGCAGTTCTTC. Amino acids: CASSQALTSGRDEQFF.

The rearrangement links TRBV4-3 to TRBJ2-7; 9 bases map to TRBD1. Unmatched junction bases numbered 3, after V lost 1 base and J lost 2 bases. CDR3 length equals 15 residues. Germline V gives CDR1 LGHNA, CDR2 YSLEER. CDR3 sequence: CASSQVGQGPYEQYF. CDR3 nucleotides: TGCGCCAGCAGCCAAGTGGGACAGGGTCCCTACGAGCAGTACTTC.

This chain connects TRBV12-5 to TRBJ2-3, with D unresolved. Trimming took 3 bases from V and 0 from J, leaving 7 bases between them. Germline V CDR1 and CDR2: LGHNT, FRNRAP. The CDR3 contains 14 residues. The CDR3 here is CASGFGASTDTQYF. The CDR3 nucleotides are TGTGCTAGTGGTTTCGGAGCTAGCACAGATACGCAGTATTTT.

The chain is built from TRBV6-5 and TRBJ1-1, with D tentatively TRBD1 (5 bases). Germline lookup yields CDR1 MNHEY and CDR2 SVGAGI. Trimming took 0 bases from V and 8 from J, leaving 10 bases between them. CDR3 length: 13 residues. In DNA, the CDR3 is TGTGCCAGCAGTTACTCGGGGGACTACGAAGCTTTCTTT. Its protein is CASSYSGDYEAFF.

This clone was observed once. The CDR3 DNA is TGTGCCAGCAGTTTGGTTAGCGGGAGCTCAGATACGCAGTATTTT. This translates into CASSLVSGSSDTQYF. The V and J genes are TRBV27 and TRBJ2-3; 9 bases match TRBD2. V dropped 3 bases and J dropped 4; count of bases not matched to a gene: 5. The CDR3 is 15 amino acids. Germline CDR1 MNHEY, CDR2 SMNVEV (reference sequence).

This chain connects TRBV19 to TRBJ1-2, with D possibly TRBD1 on 6 matching bases. The CDR3 is 15 amino acids. Germline V lookup: CDR1 LNHDA, CDR2 SQIVND (reference sequence). V dropped 3 bases and J dropped 6 bases, with 17 bases sitting between them. The CDR3 region is CASSMKQGRVDGYTF. The CDR3 bases are TGTGCCAGTAGTATGAAACAGGGTCGCGTCGATGGCTACACCTTC.

The chain has TRBV4-1 and TRBJ2-7; no firm D call. Germline assignment: CDR1 MGHRA and CDR2 YSYEKL. Deletions cut 0 bases from V and 4 bases from J, with 13 bases between. The length of the CDR3 is 15 residues. The CDR3 here is CASSQEVAARYEQYF. The CDR3, as DNA: TGCGCCAGCAGCCAAGAAGTTGCGGCAAGATACGAGCAGTACTTC.

J is TRBJ2-2 and V is TRBV13, with D hard to call. Germline lookup yields CDR1 PRHDT and CDR2 FYEKMQ (reference sequence). The germline V and J ends were trimmed by 4 bases and 2 bases, with 5 bases remaining between them. CDR3 length: 13 amino acids. The DNA of the CDR3 is TGTGCCAGCAGCTCTACCAACACCGGGGAGCTGTTTTTT. Translating it yields CASSSTNTGELFF.

The V call is TRBV6-5, the J call TRBJ2-3; no reliable D call. V was shortened by 5 bases and J by 3 bases, with 6 bases between the two germline ends. There are 12 residues in the CDR3. The germline V gene encodes CDR1 MNHEY and CDR2 SVGAGI. This CDR3 reads CASSPQTDTQYF. Written as DNA, the CDR3 is TGTGCCAGCAGTCCTCAAACAGATACGCAGTATTTT.

The chain combines TRBV6-1 with TRBJ2-3; the D is unclear. Germline values: CDR1 MNHNS, CDR2 SASEGT. This CDR3 has 12 residues. Deletions cut 7 bases from V and 2 bases from J, with 7 bases between. The DNA for the CDR3 is TGTGCCAGCACCCACTACACAGATACGCAGTATTTT. Translating it yields CASTHYTDTQYF.

This chain connects TRBV18 to TRBJ2-1, with 10 bases lining up with TRBD1. This CDR3 is 16 amino acids long. V trimming: 3 bases; J trimming: 5 bases; junction bases outside the gene matches: 7. Germline assignment: CDR1 KGHSH and CDR2 LQKENI. The CDR3 DNA follows: TGTGCCAGCTCACCTGGATGGGACAGGGGTGACAATGAGCAGTTCTTC. Protein: CASSPGWDRGDNEQFF.